This T cell receptor beta chain was captured in a study of control samples from healthy donors and cancer patients. The length of the CDR3 is 17 residues. Germline-derived CDR1 and CDR2 are WNHNN and SYGVQD (reference sequence). Deletions cut 7 bases from V and 1 base from J, with 22 bases between. Libraries were prepared by immunoSEQ multiplex PCR; TCRdb keeps only in-frame clonotypes and omits some of them. Among roughly 74,000 clones listed, around 94% were seen once. The chain combines TRBV10-1 with TRBJ1-1, with a tentative D call TRBD1 (5 bases). The origin of this receptor is a woman aged 18-29 years in good health. The material sequenced was blood. CDR3 DNA: TGCGCCAGCATAGGTTTCAATGGGTGGGGCGCGAACACTGAAGCTTTCTTT. This gives the protein CASIGFNGWGANTEAFF.